This T cell receptor (beta chain) was identified in a study of yellow fever vaccine responses in identical twins. MiXCR, applied by TCRdb to the RT-PCR reads, yields one record per CDR3 protein. The sample shows 9,500 or so distinct CDR3 sequences, roughly 83% of them seen only once. Study-wide results and limits: After vaccination, twins' T cell response reportedly seemed partly convergent, partly personalized.

Notes on this clonotype: Its antigen remains unidentified.

The input for sequencing was T cells from blood (PBMCs), unsorted or a sorted subset (not recorded which), taken before or after yellow fever vaccination (not recorded which). The origin of this receptor is a woman aged 18-29 years who received the yellow fever vaccine.

The CDR3 loop is CSVASSYNEQFF. CDR3 DNA sequence: TGCAGCGTTGCAAGCTCCTACAATGAGCAGTTCTTC. The V call is TRBV29-1, the J call TRBJ2-1; no reliable D call. In germline, CDR1 is SQVTM, CDR2 ANQGSEA. The length of the CDR3 is 12 residues. The germline V and J ends were trimmed by 4 bases and 0 bases, with 4 bases remaining between them.